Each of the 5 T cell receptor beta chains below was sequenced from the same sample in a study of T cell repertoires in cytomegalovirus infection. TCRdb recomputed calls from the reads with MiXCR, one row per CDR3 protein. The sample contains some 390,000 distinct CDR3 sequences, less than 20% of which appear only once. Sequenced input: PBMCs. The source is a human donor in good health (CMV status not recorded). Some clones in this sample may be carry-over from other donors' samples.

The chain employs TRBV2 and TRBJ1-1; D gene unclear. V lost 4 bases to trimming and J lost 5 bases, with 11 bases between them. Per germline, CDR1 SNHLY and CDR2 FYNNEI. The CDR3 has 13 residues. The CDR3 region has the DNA TGTGCCAGCAGTGGGGGAATCCGGACTGAAGCTTTCTTT. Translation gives CASSGGIRTEAFF.

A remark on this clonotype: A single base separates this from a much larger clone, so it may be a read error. CDR3 in amino acids: CASSQEWVGNPPQHF. CDR3 DNA sequence: TGCGCCAGCAGCCAAGAGTGGGTGGGCAATCCGCCCCAGCATTTT. The chain recombines TRBV4-1 with TRBJ1-5; D call uncertain. The CDR3 consists of 15 residues. CDR1 is MGHRA, CDR2 YSYEKL, per germline.

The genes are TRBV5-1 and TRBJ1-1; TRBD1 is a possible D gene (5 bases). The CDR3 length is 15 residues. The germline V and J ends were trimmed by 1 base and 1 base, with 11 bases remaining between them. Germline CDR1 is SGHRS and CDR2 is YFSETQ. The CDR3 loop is CASSLRPGKNTEAFF. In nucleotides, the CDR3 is TGCGCCAGCAGCTTGAGACCAGGGAAGAACACTGAAGCTTTCTTT. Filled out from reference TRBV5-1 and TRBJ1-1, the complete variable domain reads KAGVTQTPRYLIKTRGQQVTLSCSPISGHRSVSWYQQTPGQGLQFLFEYFSETQRNKGNFPGRFSGRQFSNSRSEMNVSTLELGDSALYLCASSLRPGKNTEAFFGQGTRLTVV.

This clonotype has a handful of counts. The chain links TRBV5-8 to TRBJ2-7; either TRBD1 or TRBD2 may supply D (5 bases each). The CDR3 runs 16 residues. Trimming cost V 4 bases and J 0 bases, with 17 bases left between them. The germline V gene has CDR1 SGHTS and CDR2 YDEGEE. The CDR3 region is CASSRRAGAPSYEQYF. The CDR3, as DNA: TGTGCCAGCAGCCGCCGGGCCGGGGCCCCCTCCTACGAGCAGTACTTC. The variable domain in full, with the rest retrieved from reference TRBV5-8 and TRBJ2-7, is EAGVTQSPTHLIKTRGQQATLRCSPISGHTSVYWYQQALGLGLQFLLWYDEGEERNRGNFPPRFSGRQFPNYSSELNVNALELEDSALYLCASSRRAGAPSYEQYFGPGTRLTVT.

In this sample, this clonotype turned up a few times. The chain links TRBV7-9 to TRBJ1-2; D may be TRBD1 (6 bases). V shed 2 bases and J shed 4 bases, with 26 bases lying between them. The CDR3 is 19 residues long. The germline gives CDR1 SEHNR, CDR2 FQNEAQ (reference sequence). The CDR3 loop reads CASSLPLRGAYHQLYGYTF. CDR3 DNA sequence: TGTGCCAGCAGCTTACCGTTGCGGGGGGCCTATCACCAACTCTATGGCTACACCTTC.